The source of this T cell receptor beta chain is a study of blood T cell repertoires in COVID-19. Study context: Material from acute and convalescent COVID-19 was sourced from the United States, Italy and Spain. Sources were T cells, B-cell-depleted T cells, or PBMCs; the material itself was cDNA or gDNA.

Method: immunoSEQ multiplex PCR; TCRdb's copy keeps in-frame clones and lacks some. The sample holds 150,000 to 200,000 clones, 81% seen once. The CDR3 loop spans 12 amino acids. V was pared by 7 bases and J by 8 bases, with 14 bases between. The germline V gene has CDR1 MNHEY and CDR2 SVGAGI. This TCR came from a man aged 60-69 years with active or convalescent COVID-19. The chain couples TRBV6-5 to TRBJ1-2; unclear D gene. The sequenced sample consisted of peripheral blood. This chain's CDR3 is CASTPNRSGYTF. CDR3 coding DNA: TGTGCCAGCACCCCGAATCGAAGCGGCTACACCTTC.